At least ten counts were recorded for the clone carrying this TCR beta chain. Antigen unknown. CDR3 length: 12 residues. Looked up from germline, CDR1 is LGHDT and CDR2 is YNNKEL (reference sequence). J gave up 7 bases and V 2 bases, and 1 base lay outside the gene matches. Authors' processing steps: In papillary thyroid cancer, a distant-metastasis classifier was built using CDR3 differences across clinicopathological groups. With MiXCR, TCRdb reprocessed the PCR reads. The V and J calls and clone size are TCRdb's, not the authors'. The sample carries roughly 75,000 clones, approximately 13% recorded once. The sample is drawn from a study of metastatic and nonmetastatic thyroid tumors. Turning to the study itself: Comparative analysis of repertoires was undertaken across blood and tumor or nodule tissue obtained from malignant and benign thyroid patients. Study findings and constraints: TCR beta diversity was reportedly significantly higher in malignant thyroid tumors than benign nodules, in blood and tumor.

Ahead of thyroid surgery, no patient had received treatment of any kind. The origin of this receptor is a female donor with papillary thyroid cancer or a benign thyroid nodule (not recorded which). Some clones in this sample may be carry-over from other donors' samples. Sequencing was carried out using tumor tissue. The chain combines TRBV3-1 with TRBJ2-7, with TRBD2 identical over 8 bases. The CDR3 nucleotides read TGTGCCAGCAGCCAACGGGGGGGTGAGCAGTACTTC. The encoded protein is CASSQRGGEQYF.